Below are 4 T cell receptor beta chains sequenced from a single sample in a study of metastatic and nonmetastatic thyroid tumors. Every patient underwent thyroid surgery untreated. Using MiXCR, TCRdb re-called clones from the PCR reads. The repertoire holds tens of thousands of clones, with 24% as singletons. Sample: tumor tissue. The source of these receptors is a female donor with papillary thyroid cancer or a benign thyroid nodule (not recorded which). Some clones in this sample may be carry-over from other donors' samples.

Only a few counts were recorded for this clone. The rearrangement uses TRBV20-1 and TRBJ2-7, with D possibly being TRBD2 (6 bases). V lost 5 bases and J lost 2, with 16 bases in between. CDR1 is DFQATT, CDR2 SNEGSKA, per germline (reference sequence). The CDR3 extends over 14 amino acids. The CDR3 DNA sequence: TGCAGTGCTTGGGGGACGCGGGAAACCTACGAGCAGTACTTC. Protein product: CSAWGTRETYEQYF.

This clone was seen ten or more times. The genes are TRBV28 and TRBJ2-3; D gene unclear. This CDR3 is 13 amino acids long. The germline CDR1 and CDR2 sequences are MDHEN and SYDVKM. Trimming cost V 4 bases and J 3 bases, with 8 bases left between them. The CDR3 nucleotides are TGTGCCAGCAGTTCACGTGGGACAGATACGCAGTATTTT. Its protein product is CASSSRGTDTQYF.

The V gene is TRBV30, the J gene TRBJ1-1; TRBD1 is a possible D gene (6 bases). The CDR3 length is 13 residues. V gave up 3 bases and J gave up 4 bases, with 12 bases separating them. Germline V CDR1 and CDR2: GTSNPN, SVGIG (reference sequence). The CDR3 is CAWRDRLPTEAFF. The CDR3, as DNA: TGTGCCTGGAGGGACAGATTACCCACTGAAGCTTTCTTT.

This clone was detected many times. V and J are TRBV20-1 and TRBJ1-4; D not certain. The CDR3 runs to 14 residues. Germline V gives CDR1 DFQATT, CDR2 SNEGSKA (reference sequence). The ends were cut back, 4 bases at V and 7 bases at J, with 16 bases in the middle. The CDR3 is CSATAVFMGEKLFF. The CDR3 DNA reads TGCAGTGCTACCGCGGTCTTCATGGGTGAAAAACTGTTTTTT.